This T cell receptor beta chain was captured by sequencing in a study of shared clonotypes between healthy human individuals. Only in-frame clones appear in the TCRdb table, and some are missing; sequencing was by immunoSEQ multiplex PCR. Of around 2,100,000 clones in the sample, less than 95% were seen once. In the naive CD8 group, cells lacked CD45RO and were positively selected for CCR7, so terminally differentiated effector memory CD45RA+ cells were left out. Study donors comprised healthy, HIV-negative adults devoid of recent acute infection or vaccination. All the donors were Caucasian adults who lived in Nashville, Tennessee. The CDR3 is 15 residues long. Germline assignment: CDR1 SGDLS and CDR2 YYNGEE. Losses at the gene ends were 3 bases for V and 0 bases for J; bases not matched to a gene: 6.

The clonotype comes from a man aged 18 to 29 in good health. The chain recombines TRBV9 with TRBJ2-7; TRBD1 aligns across 7 bases. The sequenced sample consisted of naive CD8+ T cells sorted from blood. CDR3 sequence reads: CASSGVGGPSYEQYF. The CDR3 DNA reads TGTGCCAGCAGCGGGGTAGGGGGCCCCTCCTACGAGCAGTACTTC.